Sequencing of this T cell receptor beta chain was carried out in a study of CXCR3-negative and CXCR3-positive naive CD8 T cells. Preparation of TRB cDNA libraries relied on 5' RACE carrying UMI labels. TCRdb re-called the 5' RACE reads; every CDR3 protein appears as one record, without DNA. This table holds some 140,000 distinct CDR3 sequences. Germline loops: CDR1 MNHEY, CDR2 SVGEGT. This CDR3 is built from 15 residues. Among CD8+ T cells, naive ones were CD45RO-CCR7+CD27+CD95-. Study conclusions and caveats: No difference in surface CD5 was seen between naive subsets, and TCR strength was inferred from TRB CDR3 properties. Naive subsets were similarly diverse, while memory CD8+ repertoires were much less diverse. TRB CDR3s of CXCR3-positive naive cells were more hydrophobic than those of CXCR3-negative naive cells.

A word on this clonotype: Its antigen is not identified.

The chain is built from TRBV6-2 or TRBV6-3 and TRBJ2-1; as DNA is missing, the TRBD2 call by TCRdb cannot be tested. The receptor was isolated from a human donor in good health. Some clones in this sample may be carry-over from other donors' samples. The sample consisted of naive CXCR3+ CD8+ T cells from blood. Subset meaning: CD45RO-CCR7+CD27+CD95- naive CD8+ T cells expressing CXCR3 (TNR3+). The CDR3 is CASSSGGGVVNEQFF.